This TCR beta chain was observed in a study of CD8 T cells in ankylosing spondylitis. Study results and caveats: Made up of eight highly homologous variants, a TCR beta motif appeared characteristic of ankylosing spondylitis blood.

The CDR3 is 13 residues long. V dropped 4 bases and J dropped 5 bases, with 15 bases sitting between them. CDR1 GTSNPN and CDR2 SVGIG come from the germline V gene (reference sequence). In regard to this clonotype: Its antigen is still unknown.

Each CDR3 protein is one row after TCRdb ran MiXCR on the 5' RACE reads. This table holds around 890,000 distinct CDR3 sequences, approximately 12% found once. The chain carries TRBV30 and TRBJ2-7; weak D call: TRBD2 (5 bases). The receptor was isolated from a male donor with ankylosing spondylitis. Sequenced: blood, either unsorted or a sorted T cell fraction (not recorded which). The CDR3 loop reads CAWTRRIWNEQYF. The DNA for the CDR3 is TGTGCCTGGACAAGGAGGATCTGGAACGAGCAGTACTTC.